Listed here is a single T cell receptor beta chain. This record comes from a study of blood T cell repertoires in COVID-19. Produced via immunoSEQ multiplex PCR; TCRdb's table is partial and in-frame only. The sample yields 100,000 to 150,000 clones, more than 80% seen once. This CDR3 region has 15 residues. Trimming removed 4 bases at V and 4 bases at J, with 17 bases between. Germline CDR1 is SGHDT and CDR2 is YYEEEE. Sequencing was carried out using peripheral blood. The chain recombines TRBV5-6 with TRBJ1-2, with a possible D match to TRBD1 (6 bases). The receptor was derived from a woman aged 55 to 70 with acute or convalescent COVID-19. DNA for the CDR3: TGTGCCAGCAGCGATCTTGCGGGGGCTGGCTATGGCTACACCTTC. Protein: CASSDLAGAGYGYTF.